A selection of T cell receptor beta chains follows, all from one sample in a study of T cell changes during pregnancy in multiple sclerosis. The table came from immunoSEQ multiplex PCR; TCRdb's copy has only in-frame clones and leaves some out. Altogether tens of thousands of clones are present, approximately 92% being singletons, with the ten largest covering 3% to 4.5%. The material sequenced was peripheral blood, taken after pregnancy. The receptor source for this set is a female donor in good health, enrolled as a control in a pregnancy study. Both conserved end residues are part of each CDR3. Fields, in order: J gene, V gene, D gene, clone size, CDR3 protein, CDR3 DNA. The D gene is left open where the match is weak. Size values are once, few and many counts, or a class for expanded clones, and some rows have none.

j_call: TRBJ1-2
v_call: TRBV29-1
d_call: TRBD1
clone_size: once
cdr3_aa: CSVERQGAVYGYTF
cdr3_nt: TGCAGCGTTGAACGGCAGGGGGCCGTCTATGGCTACACCTTC

j_call: TRBJ2-1
v_call: TRBV4-1
d_call: TRBD1
clone_size: NA
cdr3_aa: CASHKTGENEQFF
cdr3_nt: TGCGCCAGCCACAAAACAGGGGAAAATGAGCAGTTCTTC

j_call: TRBJ1-4
v_call: TRBV15
d_call: NA
clone_size: NA
cdr3_aa: CATGQGNEKLFF
cdr3_nt: TGTGCCACGGGGCAGGGTAATGAAAAACTGTTTTTT

j_call: TRBJ1-5
v_call: TRBV29-1
d_call: NA
clone_size: NA
cdr3_aa: CSVGFWQYQPQHF
cdr3_nt: TGCAGCGTTGGGTTCTGGCAGTATCAGCCCCAGCATTTT

j_call: TRBJ2-5
v_call: TRBV5-5
d_call: TRBD2
clone_size: NA
cdr3_aa: CASSLSGTSGQETQYF
cdr3_nt: TGTGCCAGCAGCTTGTCAGGGACTAGCGGACAAGAGACCCAGTACTTC

j_call: TRBJ2-7
v_call: TRBV28
d_call: TRBD2
clone_size: few
cdr3_aa: CASSSRLAGTYEQYF
cdr3_nt: TGTGCCAGCAGTTCTCGACTAGCGGGGACCTACGAGCAGTACTTC

j_call: TRBJ2-7
v_call: TRBV5-1
d_call: NA
clone_size: NA
cdr3_aa: CASSLSPRGSYEQYF
cdr3_nt: TGCGCCAGCAGCTTGTCCCCACGGGGTAGCTACGAGCAGTACTTC

j_call: TRBJ2-3
v_call: TRBV19
d_call: NA
clone_size: NA
cdr3_aa: CASSIISVSTDTQYF
cdr3_nt: TGTGCCAGTAGTATCATCAGCGTGAGCACAGATACGCAGTATTTT

j_call: TRBJ2-5
v_call: TRBV7-7
d_call: TRBD2
clone_size: NA
cdr3_aa: CASSLVGGIQETQYF
cdr3_nt: TGTGCCAGCAGCTTAGTCGGGGGGATACAAGAGACCCAGTACTTC

j_call: TRBJ1-1
v_call: TRBV28
d_call: NA
clone_size: NA
cdr3_aa: CASSPLSWTEAFF
cdr3_nt: TGTGCCAGCAGTCCCCTCAGTTGGACTGAAGCTTTCTTT

j_call: TRBJ2-7
v_call: TRBV6-1
d_call: NA
clone_size: NA
cdr3_aa: CASSEGYTYEQYF
cdr3_nt: TGTGCCAGCAGTGAAGGATACACCTACGAGCAGTACTTC

j_call: TRBJ2-4
v_call: TRBV4-2
d_call: NA
clone_size: NA
cdr3_aa: CASSPRGGPGGENIQYF
cdr3_nt: TGTGCCAGCAGCCCCCGCGGGGGACCCGGGGGCGAAAACATTCAGTACTTC

j_call: TRBJ2-7
v_call: TRBV4-1
d_call: TRBD2
clone_size: NA
cdr3_aa: CASRGLAGSHEQYF
cdr3_nt: TGCGCCAGCAGGGGACTAGCGGGGTCCCACGAGCAGTACTTC

j_call: TRBJ1-1
v_call: TRBV7-9
d_call: NA
clone_size: NA
cdr3_aa: CASSLDSESGAFF
cdr3_nt: TGTGCCAGCAGCTTAGATTCCGAGAGCGGAGCTTTCTTT

j_call: TRBJ1-4
v_call: TRBV7-2
d_call: TRBD1
clone_size: NA
cdr3_aa: CASSLQGAFGNEKLFF
cdr3_nt: TGTGCCAGCAGCTTACAGGGGGCCTTTGGTAATGAAAAACTGTTTTTT

j_call: TRBJ2-1
v_call: TRBV5-1
d_call: TRBD1
clone_size: NA
cdr3_aa: CASSPTGGAYNEQFF
cdr3_nt: TGCGCCAGCAGCCCCACAGGGGGCGCGTACAATGAGCAGTTCTTC

j_call: TRBJ2-7
v_call: TRBV29-1
d_call: TRBD2
clone_size: NA
cdr3_aa: CSVEGSSGTPYEQYF
cdr3_nt: TGCAGCGTTGAAGGATCTAGCGGGACCCCCTACGAGCAGTACTTC

j_call: TRBJ2-3
v_call: TRBV2
d_call: TRBD2
clone_size: NA
cdr3_aa: CASSRLAGGTDTQYF
cdr3_nt: TGTGCCAGCAGTCGACTAGCGGGGGGCACAGATACGCAGTATTTT

j_call: TRBJ2-7
v_call: TRBV27
d_call: TRBD2
clone_size: NA
cdr3_aa: CASSFSGSSYEQYF
cdr3_nt: TGTGCCAGCAGTTTTAGCGGGAGCTCCTACGAGCAGTACTTC

j_call: TRBJ2-1
v_call: TRBV5-1
d_call: TRBD2
clone_size: NA
cdr3_aa: CASSLGLAAVSYNEQFF
cdr3_nt: TGCGCCAGCAGCTTGGGACTAGCGGCAGTCTCCTACAATGAGCAGTTCTTC

j_call: TRBJ1-2
v_call: TRBV20-1
d_call: NA
clone_size: NA
cdr3_aa: CSARSGEETF
cdr3_nt: TGCAGTGCTAGATCTGGGGAGGAAACCTTC

j_call: TRBJ2-7
v_call: TRBV7-2
d_call: TRBD1
clone_size: NA
cdr3_aa: CASSFSDRGYEQYF
cdr3_nt: TGTGCCAGCAGCTTCTCGGACAGGGGGTACGAGCAGTACTTC

j_call: TRBJ2-1
v_call: TRBV18
d_call: NA
clone_size: once
cdr3_aa: CASSPAGYSSYNEQFF
cdr3_nt: TGTGCCAGCTCACCAGCGGGCTACAGCTCCTACAATGAGCAGTTCTTC

j_call: TRBJ1-2
v_call: TRBV6-4
d_call: NA
clone_size: NA
cdr3_aa: CASRRDPREYGYTF
cdr3_nt: TGTGCCAGCAGGCGGGACCCGCGTGAATATGGCTACACCTTC

j_call: TRBJ2-3
v_call: TRBV6-5
d_call: TRBD1
clone_size: NA
cdr3_aa: CASRQGSTDTQYF
cdr3_nt: TGTGCCAGCCGACAGGGGAGCACAGATACGCAGTATTTT

j_call: TRBJ2-7
v_call: TRBV5-5
d_call: TRBD1
clone_size: NA
cdr3_aa: CATSPWDSTYEQYF
cdr3_nt: TGTGCCACTTCCCCATGGGACAGTACCTACGAGCAGTACTTC

j_call: TRBJ2-7
v_call: TRBV19
d_call: TRBD1
clone_size: NA
cdr3_aa: CASSIAGTGGDEQYF
cdr3_nt: TGTGCCAGTAGTATCGCCGGGACAGGGGGCGATGAGCAGTACTTC

j_call: TRBJ2-3
v_call: TRBV5-4
d_call: NA
clone_size: NA
cdr3_aa: CASSFEGYPDTQYF
cdr3_nt: TGTGCCAGCAGCTTCGAGGGCTATCCAGATACGCAGTATTTT

j_call: TRBJ1-1
v_call: TRBV7-3
d_call: TRBD1
clone_size: NA
cdr3_aa: CASSPRDRFDTEAFF
cdr3_nt: TGTGCCAGCAGCCCCCGGGACAGGTTTGACACTGAAGCTTTCTTT

j_call: TRBJ1-2
v_call: TRBV7-8
d_call: TRBD1
clone_size: NA
cdr3_aa: CASSSKDRHNYGYTF
cdr3_nt: TGTGCCAGCAGCTCTAAGGACAGGCATAACTATGGCTACACCTTC

j_call: TRBJ2-1
v_call: TRBV28
d_call: NA
clone_size: NA
cdr3_aa: CACSTGSSGHEQFF
cdr3_nt: TGTGCCTGCTCTACAGGTTCCTCTGGGCATGAGCAGTTCTTC

j_call: TRBJ2-3
v_call: TRBV4-1
d_call: NA
clone_size: NA
cdr3_aa: CASSQKTRTDTQYF
cdr3_nt: TGCGCCAGCAGCCAAAAGACCAGGACAGATACGCAGTATTTT

j_call: TRBJ2-7
v_call: TRBV29-1
d_call: NA
clone_size: NA
cdr3_aa: CSVRQGTYEQYF
cdr3_nt: TGCAGCGTTCGGCAGGGAACCTACGAGCAGTACTTC

j_call: TRBJ2-3
v_call: TRBV9
d_call: NA
clone_size: once
cdr3_aa: CASSVGLSTDTQYF
cdr3_nt: TGTGCCAGCAGCGTAGGACTTAGCACAGATACGCAGTATTTT

j_call: TRBJ2-5
v_call: TRBV14
d_call: NA
clone_size: NA
cdr3_aa: CASTLNWAQETQYF
cdr3_nt: TGTGCCAGCACCCTTAATTGGGCCCAAGAGACCCAGTACTTC

j_call: TRBJ1-4
v_call: TRBV11-2
d_call: NA
clone_size: NA
cdr3_aa: CASSPQRATNEKLFF
cdr3_nt: TGTGCCAGCAGCCCCCAGCGCGCAACTAATGAAAAACTGTTTTTT

j_call: TRBJ2-3
v_call: TRBV9
d_call: TRBD2
clone_size: NA
cdr3_aa: CASSGSGRVPRTDTQYF
cdr3_nt: TGTGCCAGCAGTGGTAGCGGGAGGGTTCCCCGCACAGATACGCAGTATTTT

j_call: TRBJ1-5
v_call: TRBV5-1
d_call: NA
clone_size: NA
cdr3_aa: CASSLDSNQPQHF
cdr3_nt: TGCGCCAGCAGCTTGGACAGTAATCAGCCCCAGCATTTT

j_call: TRBJ1-1
v_call: TRBV28
d_call: NA
clone_size: NA
cdr3_aa: CASSFGGTEAFF
cdr3_nt: TGTGCCAGCAGTTTCGGCGGCACTGAAGCTTTCTTT

j_call: TRBJ1-1
v_call: TRBV28
d_call: NA
clone_size: NA
cdr3_aa: CASRFRAAEAFF
cdr3_nt: TGTGCCAGCCGATTCAGGGCGGCCGAAGCTTTCTTT

j_call: TRBJ2-1
v_call: TRBV5-4
d_call: NA
clone_size: NA
cdr3_aa: CASSSYGGASYNEQFF
cdr3_nt: TGTGCCAGCAGCTCCTACGGCGGGGCCTCCTACAATGAGCAGTTCTTC

j_call: TRBJ1-2
v_call: TRBV19
d_call: NA
clone_size: few
cdr3_aa: CASSGGPYGYTF
cdr3_nt: TGTGCCAGTAGTGGTGGGCCCTATGGCTACACCTTC

j_call: TRBJ2-1
v_call: TRBV6-4
d_call: TRBD2
clone_size: NA
cdr3_aa: CASSDQAGGLDEQFF
cdr3_nt: TGTGCCAGCAGTGATCAGGCGGGAGGTCTCGATGAGCAGTTCTTC

j_call: TRBJ2-3
v_call: TRBV4-2
d_call: TRBD2
clone_size: NA
cdr3_aa: CASTTAGDTDTQYF
cdr3_nt: TGTGCCAGCACCACAGCGGGAGACACAGATACGCAGTATTTT

j_call: TRBJ2-1
v_call: TRBV28
d_call: TRBD2
clone_size: NA
cdr3_aa: CASRPRAPQRENIHNEQFF
cdr3_nt: TGTGCCAGCAGACCCCGTGCCCCCCAGCGGGAGAATATCCACAATGAGCAGTTCTTC

j_call: TRBJ2-7
v_call: TRBV27
d_call: TRBD1
clone_size: NA
cdr3_aa: CASKPAGGASGEQYF
cdr3_nt: TGTGCCTCAAAACCTGCAGGGGGCGCGAGTGGCGAGCAGTACTTC

j_call: TRBJ1-1
v_call: TRBV5-1
d_call: TRBD1
clone_size: NA
cdr3_aa: CASSSGTGVNTEAFF
cdr3_nt: TGCGCCAGCAGCTCTGGGACAGGGGTGAACACTGAAGCTTTCTTT

j_call: TRBJ1-5
v_call: TRBV18
d_call: TRBD1
clone_size: NA
cdr3_aa: CASSLDRGAGQPQHF
cdr3_nt: TGTGCCAGCTCCCTTGACAGGGGGGCTGGTCAGCCCCAGCATTTT

j_call: TRBJ1-2
v_call: TRBV20-1
d_call: NA
clone_size: NA
cdr3_aa: CSVVAYGYTF
cdr3_nt: TGCAGTGTAGTCGCCTATGGCTACACCTTC

j_call: TRBJ2-2
v_call: TRBV13
d_call: NA
clone_size: once
cdr3_aa: CASSLGSRGWTGELFF
cdr3_nt: TGTGCCAGCAGCTTAGGATCAAGGGGTTGGACCGGGGAGCTGTTTTTT

j_call: TRBJ2-3
v_call: TRBV5-1
d_call: TRBD2
clone_size: once
cdr3_aa: CASSLTSGRAMPDTQYF
cdr3_nt: TGCGCCAGCAGCTTGACTAGCGGGAGGGCAATGCCAGATACGCAGTATTTT

j_call: TRBJ1-2
v_call: TRBV5-8
d_call: NA
clone_size: NA
cdr3_aa: CASSAGREAYTF
cdr3_nt: TGTGCCAGCAGCGCCGGGAGGGAGGCCTACACCTTC

j_call: TRBJ1-1
v_call: TRBV19
d_call: TRBD1
clone_size: NA
cdr3_aa: CASSWDRDVTEAFF
cdr3_nt: TGTGCCAGTAGTTGGGACAGGGACGTCACTGAAGCTTTCTTT

j_call: TRBJ2-7
v_call: TRBV4-1
d_call: TRBD2
clone_size: NA
cdr3_aa: CASSQASTSGGAYEQYF
cdr3_nt: TGCGCCAGCAGCCAGGCCTCTACTAGCGGGGGGGCCTACGAGCAGTACTTC

j_call: TRBJ1-6
v_call: TRBV4-1
d_call: NA
clone_size: NA
cdr3_aa: CASSQGGLYNSPLHF
cdr3_nt: TGCGCCAGCAGCCAAGGGGGGCTCTATAATTCACCCCTCCACTTT